These T cell receptor beta chains were read from a single sample in a study of T cells in Graves' hyperthyroidism and ophthalmopathy. TCRdb called the multiplex PCR reads again in MiXCR, with one record for every CDR3 protein. Of about 360,000 distinct CDR3 sequences detected, 15% to 20% appear once; the ten largest clones hold about 3.5%. Material: blood. These receptors came from a woman aged 18 to 35 with Graves' hyperthyroidism. Both conserved end residues are part of each CDR3. The order of the fields is D gene, J gene, clone size, V gene, CDR3 protein, CDR3 DNA. A D gene is named only where the DNA matches it firmly. Rows give clone size only sometimes, using once, few, many, or a class for an expanded clone.

d_gene: TRBD1; j_gene: TRBJ1-2; abundance: NA; v_gene: TRBV6-1; CDR3aa: CASRGTGTGVRGYTF; CDR3nt: TGTGCCAGCCGAGGCACCGGGACAGGGGTTCGTGGCTACACCTTC
d_gene: NA; j_gene: TRBJ1-1; abundance: many; v_gene: TRBV12-3/TRBV12-4; CDR3aa: CASSRGRGDTEAFF; CDR3nt: TGTGCCAGCAGTAGAGGACGAGGGGACACTGAAGCTTTCTTT
d_gene: TRBD1; j_gene: TRBJ1-1; abundance: many; v_gene: TRBV5-1; CDR3aa: CASSPWTGNTEAFF; CDR3nt: TGCGCCAGTTCCCCTTGGACAGGGAACACTGAAGCTTTCTTT
d_gene: NA; j_gene: TRBJ2-5; abundance: many; v_gene: TRBV2; CDR3aa: CASSGSLRGGHGTQYF; CDR3nt: TGTGCCAGCAGTGGATCGTTGCGGGGTGGCCACGGGACCCAGTACTTC
d_gene: NA; j_gene: TRBJ1-5; abundance: many; v_gene: TRBV20-1; CDR3aa: CSARDLVSGPQRF; CDR3nt: TGCAGTGCTAGGGACCTTGTATCGGGGCCCCAGCGTTTT
d_gene: NA; j_gene: TRBJ2-2; abundance: NA; v_gene: TRBV28; CDR3aa: CASSSYGGTNTGELFF; CDR3nt: TGTGCCAGCAGTTCCTATGGGGGGACGAACACCGGGGAGCTGTTTTTT
d_gene: NA; j_gene: TRBJ2-7; abundance: many; v_gene: TRBV7-3; CDR3aa: CASSLSAGDSYEQYF; CDR3nt: TGTGCCAGCAGCTTATCCGCAGGGGATTCGTACGAGCAGTACTTC
d_gene: NA; j_gene: TRBJ1-5; abundance: many; v_gene: TRBV29-1; CDR3aa: CSVGDLGDQPQHF; CDR3nt: TGCAGCGTTGGGGACCTGGGGGATCAGCCCCAGCATTTT
d_gene: NA; j_gene: TRBJ1-2; abundance: many; v_gene: TRBV27; CDR3aa: CASSLTGNYGYTF; CDR3nt: TGTGCCAGCAGTTTGACTGGTAACTATGGCTACACCTTC
d_gene: NA; j_gene: TRBJ2-5; abundance: many; v_gene: TRBV24-1; CDR3aa: CATGETQYF; CDR3nt: TGTGCCACGGGGGAGACCCAGTACTTC
d_gene: TRBD1; j_gene: TRBJ2-7; abundance: many; v_gene: TRBV20-1; CDR3aa: CSARAGQGSSYEQYF; CDR3nt: TGCAGTGCTAGAGCTGGACAGGGGAGCTCCTACGAGCAGTACTTC
d_gene: NA; j_gene: TRBJ1-2; abundance: NA; v_gene: TRBV28; CDR3aa: CATESPQGFGYTF; CDR3nt: TGTGCCACCGAAAGCCCCCAGGGCTTTGGCTACACCTTC
d_gene: TRBD1; j_gene: TRBJ2-7; abundance: NA; v_gene: TRBV7-9; CDR3aa: CASSGDRDRAYEQYF; CDR3nt: TGTGCCAGCAGTGGGGATCGGGACAGAGCCTACGAGCAGTACTTC
d_gene: NA; j_gene: TRBJ1-5; abundance: NA; v_gene: TRBV6-1; CDR3aa: CASTQLGNRGNQPQHF; CDR3nt: TGTGCCAGCACCCAGCTGGGTAATCGGGGCAATCAGCCCCAGCATTTT
d_gene: TRBD1; j_gene: TRBJ1-1; abundance: NA; v_gene: TRBV18; CDR3aa: CASSQGAGDTEAFF; CDR3nt: TGTGCCAGCTCACAGGGGGCAGGTGACACTGAAGCTTTCTTT
d_gene: NA; j_gene: TRBJ1-5; abundance: many; v_gene: TRBV6-1; CDR3aa: CASSEQGFHQPQHF; CDR3nt: TGTGCCAGCAGTGAACAGGGGTTCCATCAGCCCCAGCATTTT
d_gene: NA; j_gene: TRBJ2-5; abundance: many; v_gene: TRBV27; CDR3aa: CASSFGADGIQYF; CDR3nt: TGTGCCAGCAGTTTCGGGGCGGATGGGATCCAGTACTTC
d_gene: NA; j_gene: TRBJ1-1; abundance: NA; v_gene: TRBV5-1; CDR3aa: CASSLDAGPNTEAFF; CDR3nt: TGCGCCAGCAGCTTGGATGCGGGGCCGAACACTGAAGCTTTCTTT
d_gene: NA; j_gene: TRBJ1-1; abundance: NA; v_gene: TRBV6-2/TRBV6-3; CDR3aa: CASSYSKATQAFF; CDR3nt: TGTGCCAGCAGTTACTCGAAAGCGACCCAAGCTTTCTTT
d_gene: NA; j_gene: TRBJ2-5; abundance: NA; v_gene: TRBV20-1; CDR3aa: CSAREWEETQYF; CDR3nt: TGCAGTGCTAGAGAGTGGGAAGAGACCCAGTACTTC
d_gene: NA; j_gene: TRBJ2-7; abundance: many; v_gene: TRBV11-2; CDR3aa: CASSLGRLYEQYF; CDR3nt: TGTGCCAGCAGCTTAGGACGGCTCTACGAGCAGTACTTC
d_gene: NA; j_gene: TRBJ1-2; abundance: many; v_gene: TRBV20-1; CDR3aa: CSARLQGTYGYTF; CDR3nt: TGCAGTGCTAGACTCCAGGGTACCTATGGCTACACCTTC
d_gene: TRBD1; j_gene: TRBJ2-5; abundance: many; v_gene: TRBV20-1; CDR3aa: CSARGQTLQETQYF; CDR3nt: TGCAGTGCTAGGGGACAGACCCTCCAAGAGACCCAGTACTTC
d_gene: TRBD2; j_gene: TRBJ2-5; abundance: few; v_gene: TRBV28; CDR3aa: CASRTSGGGTQYF; CDR3nt: TGTGCCAGCAGAACTAGCGGGGGGGGGACCCAGTACTTC
d_gene: NA; j_gene: TRBJ1-2; abundance: many; v_gene: TRBV6-1; CDR3aa: CASSAGVYYGYTF; CDR3nt: TGTGCCAGCAGTGCCGGGGTCTACTATGGCTACACCTTC
d_gene: TRBD2; j_gene: TRBJ2-5; abundance: many; v_gene: TRBV20-1; CDR3aa: CSAMGLAGPLRGTQYF; CDR3nt: TGCAGTGCTATGGGACTAGCGGGGCCCCTCAGGGGGACCCAGTACTTC
d_gene: TRBD2; j_gene: TRBJ2-5; abundance: few; v_gene: TRBV9; CDR3aa: CASSASYSGGRKTQYF; CDR3nt: TGTGCCAGCAGCGCTTCATATAGCGGGGGACGTAAGACCCAGTACTTC
d_gene: TRBD2; j_gene: TRBJ2-2; abundance: many; v_gene: TRBV2; CDR3aa: CASGPRISGGAGELFF; CDR3nt: TGTGCCAGCGGCCCCCGAATTAGCGGGGGGGCCGGGGAGCTGTTTTTT
d_gene: TRBD2; j_gene: TRBJ2-5; abundance: many; v_gene: TRBV7-8; CDR3aa: CASSSHAGGLETQYF; CDR3nt: TGTGCCAGCAGCTCACATGCGGGGGGGCTTGAGACCCAGTACTTC
d_gene: TRBD1; j_gene: TRBJ1-1; abundance: many; v_gene: TRBV20-1; CDR3aa: CSAGQGPLVDTEAFF; CDR3nt: TGCAGTGCCGGACAGGGTCCCCTGGTGGACACTGAAGCTTTCTTT
d_gene: NA; j_gene: TRBJ2-7; abundance: many; v_gene: TRBV9; CDR3aa: CASSVGLNYEQYF; CDR3nt: TGTGCCAGCAGCGTAGGGCTGAACTACGAGCAGTACTTC
d_gene: TRBD1; j_gene: TRBJ1-5; abundance: few; v_gene: TRBV11-1; CDR3aa: CASSETGERGFQPQHF; CDR3nt: TGTGCCAGCAGCGAAACAGGGGAACGGGGGTTTCAGCCCCAGCATTTT
d_gene: NA; j_gene: TRBJ1-3; abundance: many; v_gene: TRBV12-3/TRBV12-4; CDR3aa: CASRSLSGNTIYF; CDR3nt: TGTGCCAGCAGGTCCCTCTCTGGAAACACCATATATTTT
d_gene: NA; j_gene: TRBJ1-5; abundance: many; v_gene: TRBV6-2/TRBV6-3; CDR3aa: CASRVGDLEGQPQHF; CDR3nt: TGTGCCAGCAGAGTCGGGGATTTGGAGGGTCAGCCCCAGCATTTT
d_gene: TRBD2; j_gene: TRBJ2-7; abundance: NA; v_gene: TRBV10-3; CDR3aa: CAISDYGEGIYEQYF; CDR3nt: TGTGCCATCAGTGACTACGGGGAGGGTATCTACGAGCAGTACTTC
d_gene: TRBD2; j_gene: TRBJ2-5; abundance: once; v_gene: TRBV12-3/TRBV12-4; CDR3aa: CASSLDSGGSWETQYF; CDR3nt: TGTGCCAGCAGTTTGGATAGCGGGGGGTCTTGGGAGACCCAGTACTTC
d_gene: NA; j_gene: TRBJ1-1; abundance: many; v_gene: TRBV12-3/TRBV12-4; CDR3aa: CASSSPWQGNTEAFF; CDR3nt: TGTGCCAGCAGTTCACCCTGGCAGGGGAACACTGAAGCTTTCTTT
d_gene: TRBD1; j_gene: TRBJ1-1; abundance: few; v_gene: TRBV28; CDR3aa: CASSLQGARGYTEAFF; CDR3nt: TGTGCCAGCAGTTTACAGGGGGCGCGTGGGTACACTGAAGCTTTCTTT
d_gene: NA; j_gene: TRBJ1-5; abundance: once; v_gene: TRBV9; CDR3aa: CASSVACRAESSNQPQHF; CDR3nt: TGTGCCAGCAGCGTAGCCTGCAGGGCGGAATCCTCCAATCAGCCCCAGCATTTT
d_gene: NA; j_gene: TRBJ1-3; abundance: NA; v_gene: TRBV11-2; CDR3aa: CASSPRGTSSGNTIYF; CDR3nt: TGTGCCAGCAGCCCCCGGGGCACCAGCTCTGGAAACACCATATATTTT
d_gene: NA; j_gene: TRBJ1-5; abundance: many; v_gene: TRBV15; CDR3aa: CATSRDGVGGQPQHF; CDR3nt: TGTGCCACCAGCAGAGATGGGGTCGGGGGACAGCCCCAGCATTTT
d_gene: TRBD1; j_gene: TRBJ1-2; abundance: few; v_gene: TRBV3-1; CDR3aa: CASRDRDEDGYTF; CDR3nt: TGTGCCAGCAGGGACAGGGACGAGGATGGCTACACCTTC
d_gene: NA; j_gene: TRBJ2-7; abundance: NA; v_gene: TRBV5-5; CDR3aa: CASSLALSGTSYEQYF; CDR3nt: TGTGCCAGCAGCTTGGCGTTAAGCGGGACATCTTACGAGCAGTACTTC
d_gene: NA; j_gene: TRBJ2-5; abundance: many; v_gene: TRBV20-1; CDR3aa: CSAPPWSNPRETQYF; CDR3nt: TGCAGTGCTCCCCCCTGGAGTAACCCGCGCGAGACCCAGTACTTC
d_gene: NA; j_gene: TRBJ1-1; abundance: many; v_gene: TRBV2; CDR3aa: CASRRTVEAFF; CDR3nt: TGTGCCAGCAGGCGGACAGTTGAAGCTTTCTTT
d_gene: NA; j_gene: TRBJ2-2; abundance: many; v_gene: TRBV11-2; CDR3aa: CASSLGRGTGELFF; CDR3nt: TGTGCCAGCAGCTTAGGGCGGGGAACCGGGGAGCTGTTTTTT
d_gene: NA; j_gene: TRBJ1-1; abundance: many; v_gene: TRBV20-1; CDR3aa: CSASVTAREAFF; CDR3nt: TGCAGTGCTAGCGTAACCGCCCGTGAAGCTTTCTTT
d_gene: NA; j_gene: TRBJ2-5; abundance: many; v_gene: TRBV12-3/TRBV12-4; CDR3aa: CASSLRPQDSGETQYF; CDR3nt: TGTGCCAGCAGTCTCCGCCCCCAGGACAGCGGGGAGACCCAGTACTTC
d_gene: NA; j_gene: TRBJ1-3; abundance: many; v_gene: TRBV6-1; CDR3aa: CASSEDLSSGNTIYF; CDR3nt: TGTGCCAGCAGTGAAGATTTGAGCTCTGGAAACACCATATATTTT
d_gene: TRBD2; j_gene: TRBJ2-7; abundance: once; v_gene: TRBV6-2/TRBV6-3; CDR3aa: CASTLGGTSGHEQYF; CDR3nt: TGTGCCAGCACCCTCGGTGGGACTAGCGGGCACGAGCAGTACTTC
d_gene: TRBD1; j_gene: TRBJ1-5; abundance: many; v_gene: TRBV2; CDR3aa: CASTDNRGQNQPQHF; CDR3nt: TGTGCCAGTACAGATAACAGGGGGCAGAATCAGCCCCAGCATTTT
d_gene: NA; j_gene: TRBJ2-7; abundance: many; v_gene: TRBV2; CDR3aa: CASSGFGTTLGSHEQYF; CDR3nt: TGTGCCAGCAGTGGTTTTGGAACGACATTGGGGTCCCACGAGCAGTACTTC
d_gene: NA; j_gene: TRBJ2-7; abundance: many; v_gene: TRBV29-1; CDR3aa: CSVGAGIEQYF; CDR3nt: TGCAGCGTTGGGGCAGGGATCGAGCAGTACTTC
d_gene: TRBD1; j_gene: TRBJ2-7; abundance: many; v_gene: TRBV9; CDR3aa: CASSGLGQTEHEQYF; CDR3nt: TGTGCCAGCAGCGGATTGGGACAGACAGAGCACGAGCAGTACTTC
d_gene: NA; j_gene: TRBJ1-2; abundance: many; v_gene: TRBV28; CDR3aa: CASSPDPRGNGYTF; CDR3nt: TGTGCCAGCAGTCCGGACCCACGAGGGAATGGCTACACCTTC
d_gene: NA; j_gene: TRBJ2-5; abundance: many; v_gene: TRBV28; CDR3aa: CASTLGGFGETQYF; CDR3nt: TGTGCCAGCACCCTAGGAGGGTTTGGAGAGACCCAGTACTTC
d_gene: NA; j_gene: TRBJ1-1; abundance: many; v_gene: TRBV6-5; CDR3aa: CASSHSSGETEAFF; CDR3nt: TGTGCCAGCAGTCACTCGAGCGGGGAAACTGAAGCTTTCTTT
d_gene: NA; j_gene: TRBJ1-1; abundance: many; v_gene: TRBV12-3/TRBV12-4; CDR3aa: CASSLRGSTEAFF; CDR3nt: TGTGCCAGCAGTTTACGGGGTAGCACTGAAGCTTTCTTT
d_gene: NA; j_gene: TRBJ2-2; abundance: many; v_gene: TRBV12-3/TRBV12-4; CDR3aa: CASSPGYSVAGGELFF; CDR3nt: TGTGCCAGCAGCCCAGGGTATTCAGTGGCAGGCGGGGAGCTGTTTTTT